The present entry profiles one T cell receptor (beta chain) with its context. The antigen remains unidentified. The data belong to a study of cytomegalovirus exposure and HLA in healthy donors. Points from the study as a whole: A few CMV-associated chains were confirmed in vitro to be specific for CMV antigens.

60 Vbeta and 13 Jbeta primers were used in PCR. TCRdb keeps only in-frame clones here, not all; method: immunoSEQ multiplex PCR. Among about 130,000 clones listed, around three quarters were seen once. Trimming at V came to 8 bases and at J to 0 bases, leaving 8 bases not matched to a gene. Germline loops: CDR1 MGHRA, CDR2 YSYEKL. The CDR3 runs to 17 residues. The receptor's source is a man aged 35-49 years in good health and CMV-seropositive. Sequenced: PBMCs. J is TRBJ1-6 and V is TRBV4-1, with TRBD1 matching 9 bases. The CDR3 spells CASRTGDRSSYNSPLHF. The CDR3 coding sequence is TGCGCCAGCCGGACAGGGGACCGCTCCTCCTATAATTCACCCCTCCACTTT.